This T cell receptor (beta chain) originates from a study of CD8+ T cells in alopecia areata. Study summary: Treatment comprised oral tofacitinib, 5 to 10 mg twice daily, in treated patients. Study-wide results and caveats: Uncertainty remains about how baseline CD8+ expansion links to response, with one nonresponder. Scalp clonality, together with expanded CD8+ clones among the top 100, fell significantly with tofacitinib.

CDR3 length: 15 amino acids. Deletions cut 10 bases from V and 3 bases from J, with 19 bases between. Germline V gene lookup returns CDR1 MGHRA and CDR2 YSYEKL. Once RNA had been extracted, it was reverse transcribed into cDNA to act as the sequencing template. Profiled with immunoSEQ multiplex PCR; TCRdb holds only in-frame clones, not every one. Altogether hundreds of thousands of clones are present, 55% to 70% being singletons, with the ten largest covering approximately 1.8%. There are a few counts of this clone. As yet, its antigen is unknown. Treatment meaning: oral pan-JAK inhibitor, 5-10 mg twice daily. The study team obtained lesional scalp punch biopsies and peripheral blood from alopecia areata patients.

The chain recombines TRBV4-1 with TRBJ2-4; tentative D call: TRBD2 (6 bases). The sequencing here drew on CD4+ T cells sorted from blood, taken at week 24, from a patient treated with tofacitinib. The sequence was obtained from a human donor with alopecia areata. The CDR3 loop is CATRGVGGHKNIQYF. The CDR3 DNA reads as TGCGCCACCCGCGGGGTGGGTGGTCACAAAAACATTCAGTACTTC.